Listed here is a single TCR beta chain. Antigen: not known. The entry originates in a study of T cell responses to AZD1222 COVID-19 vaccine. The study, taken as a whole, reports: Across the whole spike, CD4 TCRs peaked at regions 160-218 and 743-854. Clonal diversity may have been underestimated in mostly white British donors. Among spike-specific TCRs, nearly half reportedly target unmutated variant regions.

Sequencing used immunoSEQ multiplex PCR; TCRdb keeps in-frame clones, though not all of them. Here the sample spans 150,000 to 200,000 clones, around 88% being singletons. The sample was peripheral blood, taken on day 0 of AZD1222 vaccination. The receptor comes from an adult in good health.

CDR3 sequence reads: CSVEETGESYEQYF. The CDR3 DNA follows: TGCAGCGTTGAGGAAACAGGGGAATCCTACGAGCAGTACTTC. This chain connects TRBV29-1 to TRBJ2-7; TRBD1 agrees at 7 bases. This CDR3 has 14 amino acids. With V trimmed by 3 bases and J by 1 base, 6 bases remained unmatched. Germline V gene sequence: CDR1 SQVTM, CDR2 ANQGSEA.